This entry is about one T cell receptor beta chain. Produced via immunoSEQ multiplex PCR; TCRdb's table is partial and in-frame only. Counted here are approximately 60,000 clones, 56% occurring once; the ten biggest clones make up roughly 21%. These data belong to a study of cytotoxic CD8 clonotypes in ibrutinib-treated CLL. This CDR3 has 13 amino acids. V shed 7 bases, J shed 2 bases, and the junction held 4 bases outside the gene matches. Per the germline V gene, CDR1 is LNHDA and CDR2 is SQIVND (reference sequence). This clonotype was sampled from a human donor with chronic lymphocytic leukemia. Source: PBMCs, taken after 24 months of ibrutinib treatment. The V gene is TRBV19, the J gene TRBJ1-2; 7 bases line up with TRBD1. The CDR3 coding sequence is TGTGCCAGTAACCCGGGACAGAACTATGGCTACACCTTC. Translation: CASNPGQNYGYTF.